These 30 T cell receptor beta chains were sequenced from one sample in a study of T-cell memory formation after mild COVID-19. MiXCR was run by TCRdb on the 5' RACE reads, yielding one entry per CDR3 protein. The sample holds about 150,000 distinct CDR3 sequences, more than 14% seen once. Sample: PBMCs or a T cell subset sorted from them (not recorded which). The receptor source for this set is an adult woman who had mild COVID-19 (a few samples of this study predate the infection). Cell type and time point are not known.

The rearrangement links TRBV5-1 to TRBJ2-7; D might be TRBD1 or TRBD2, each matching 5 bases. This CDR3 is 14 amino acids long. Between the trimmed V and J ends, which lost 0 bases and 6 bases, there was a span of 13 bases. CDR1 SGHRS and CDR2 YFSETQ come from the germline V gene. The CDR3 sequence: CASSLAEGLVEQYF. In DNA, the CDR3 is TGCGCCAGCAGCTTGGCCGAGGGGTTGGTCGAGCAGTACTTC.

This sequence joins TRBV6-5 and TRBJ1-5; TRBD1 is a possible D gene (6 bases). The CDR3 has 13 residues. Trimming left V 5 bases short and J 7 bases short, with 12 bases between. Looked up from germline, CDR1 is MNHEY and CDR2 is SVGAGI. The CDR3 reads CASSTQGRQPQHF. The CDR3 nucleotides read TGTGCCAGCAGTACGCAGGGGAGGCAGCCCCAGCATTTT.

This clonotype was counted a few times. The chain is built from TRBV2 and TRBJ1-6, with D uncertain. CDR1 SNHLY and CDR2 FYNNEI come from the germline V gene. V lost 3 bases, J lost 7 bases, and 10 bases lay in between. The CDR3 has 14 amino acids. In DNA form, the CDR3 reads TGTGCCAGCAGTGATCCGGGGAGGAATTCACCCCTCCACTTT. Its translation: CASSDPGRNSPLHF.

This clonotype came up a few times. The rearrangement links TRBV2 to TRBJ2-3, with D possibly being TRBD1 (5 bases). V was shortened by 0 bases and J by 8 bases, with 15 bases between the two germline ends. Germline V gives CDR1 SNHLY, CDR2 FYNNEI. The CDR3 contains 15 residues. CDR3 sequence reads: CASSEARLDRGTQYF. The CDR3 coding sequence is TGTGCCAGCAGTGAAGCTAGGCTCGATAGGGGTACGCAGTATTTT. Filled out from reference TRBV2 and TRBJ2-3, the complete variable domain reads EPEVTQTPSHQVTQMGQEVILRCVPISNHLYFYWYRQILGQKVEFLVSFYNNEISEKSEIFDDQFSVERPDGSNFTLKIRSTKLEDSAMYFCASSEARLDRGTQYFGPGTRLTVL.

This clonotype was seen ten or more times. This chain joins TRBV5-1 and TRBJ2-7, with D hard to call. Between the trimmed V and J ends, which lost 5 bases and 4 bases, there was a span of 16 bases. This CDR3 has 14 residues. In germline, CDR1 is SGHRS, CDR2 YFSETQ. The CDR3 region is CASSQKNGPYEQYF. Here the CDR3 DNA reads TGCGCCAGCAGTCAAAAAAATGGACCTTACGAGCAGTACTTC.

There are many counts of this clonotype. This chain connects TRBV24-1 to TRBJ2-7; TRBD1 agrees at 9 bases. The CDR3 loop spans 15 amino acids. Trimming took 5 bases from V and 3 from J; bases not matched to a gene: 7. Germline CDR1 reads KGHDR; CDR2 reads SFDVKD. The CDR3 spells CATSGWTGAGYEQYF. DNA for the CDR3: TGTGCCACCAGTGGGTGGACAGGGGCTGGCTACGAGCAGTACTTC.

The chain combines TRBV7-2 with TRBJ1-1; 7 nucleotides line up with TRBD1. The germline CDR1 and CDR2 sequences are SGHTA and FQGNSA. Losses at the gene ends were 3 bases for V and 0 bases for J; bases not matched to a gene: 7. The CDR3 has 16 residues. DNA for the CDR3: TGTGCCAGCAGCTTCGGTCCGGGACAGATGAACACTGAAGCTTTCTTT. This gives the protein CASSFGPGQMNTEAFF. The full variable domain, with the rest looked up from reference TRBV7-2 and TRBJ1-1, is GAGVSQSPSNKVTEKGKDVELRCDPISGHTALYWYRQSLGQGLEFLIYFQGNSAPDKSGLPSDRFSAERTGGSVSTLTIQRTQQEDSAVYLCASSFGPGQMNTEAFFGQGTRLTVV.

CDR3 residues: CATPRGRARYEQYF. As DNA, the CDR3 is TGTGCCACCCCTCGCGGGAGGGCCCGGTACGAGCAGTACTTC. This chain uses TRBV6-5 with TRBJ2-7; 9 nucleotides agree with TRBD2. CDR1 is MNHEY and CDR2 is SVGAGI in the germline V gene. The CDR3 totals 14 residues. V dropped 10 bases and J dropped 4; count of bases not matched to a gene: 11.

The chain carries TRBV4-1 and TRBJ2-7; TRBD1 is a possible D gene (6 bases). Germline V gene data show CDR1 as MGHRA and CDR2 as YSYEKL. Trimming stripped 1 base from V and 7 bases from J, with 14 bases between. The CDR3 has 14 amino acids. The CDR3 DNA reads TGCGCCAGCAGCCAAGTAGGGGGTTTTGGGGAGCAGTACTTC. Translation gives CASSQVGGFGEQYF.

The rearrangement uses TRBV12-3 or TRBV12-4 and TRBJ2-2, with TRBD1 identical over 11 bases. J was trimmed by 3 bases and V by 5 bases; bases with no gene match: 20. This CDR3 is built from 21 residues. CDR3 coding DNA: TGTGCCAGCAGTCTTGGACAGGGGGCTTTTGCGGCGGGAGAGGACACCGGGGAGCTGTTTTTT. It translates to CASSLGQGAFAAGEDTGELFF.

This clonotype appeared a few times. The chain employs TRBV9 and TRBJ2-2, with TRBD2 identical over 8 bases. Germline V gene data show CDR1 as SGDLS and CDR2 as YYNGEE. Germline trimming cut 1 base from V and 0 bases from J; bases unmatched to any gene: 5. The CDR3 runs 17 residues. The CDR3 protein is CASSVSYSGANTGELFF. The CDR3 DNA reads TGTGCCAGCAGCGTATCTTATAGCGGGGCGAACACCGGGGAGCTGTTTTTT.

This clonotype was counted many times. The rearrangement joins TRBV19 to TRBJ2-5; possibly TRBD1 for D (6 bases). CDR1 and CDR2 from the germline V gene are LNHDA and SQIVND (reference sequence). The CDR3 extends over 15 amino acids. V lost 5 bases to trimming and J lost 4 bases, with 17 bases between them. The CDR3 is CASSETGTSGETQYF. CDR3 sequence (DNA): TGTGCCAGTAGTGAAACCGGGACATCGGGAGAGACCCAGTACTTC.

Within the sample, this clonotype is medium-sized. This chain uses TRBV29-1 with TRBJ2-1; D ambiguous. The germline V and J ends were trimmed by 2 bases and 5 bases, with 4 bases remaining between them. Germline CDR1 and CDR2: SQVTM and ANQGSEA. CDR3 length: 11 residues. CDR3 coding DNA: TGCAGCGTTGAACGAAACAATGAGCAGTTCTTC. Protein sequence: CSVERNNEQFF.

The genes are TRBV12-3 or TRBV12-4 and TRBJ2-7; 9 positions agree with TRBD2. V dropped 3 bases and J dropped 7; count of bases not matched to a gene: 19. This CDR3 has 18 residues. CDR3 nucleotide sequence: TGTGCCAGCAGTTTTGTTAAAGGGCGGGAGGGCCCAATCCAGGAGCAGTACTTC. Translating it yields CASSFVKGREGPIQEQYF.

This clonotype was observed a few times. This chain uses TRBV5-1 with TRBJ2-2; the D is unclear. Trimming pared 0 bases from V and 3 bases from J, leaving 12 bases between. The CDR3 consists of 16 residues. Germline assignment: CDR1 SGHRS and CDR2 YFSETQ. The CDR3 is CASSLGGPGYTGELFF. CDR3 nucleotides: TGCGCCAGCAGCTTGGGTGGCCCTGGGTACACCGGGGAGCTGTTTTTT. The variable domain in full, with the rest retrieved from reference TRBV5-1 and TRBJ2-2, is KAGVTQTPRYLIKTRGQQVTLSCSPISGHRSVSWYQQTPGQGLQFLFEYFSETQRNKGNFPGRFSGRQFSNSRSEMNVSTLELGDSALYLCASSLGGPGYTGELFFGEGSRLTVL.

This clonotype occurred a few times. The chain carries TRBV11-2 and TRBJ2-7; maybe TRBD1 (6 bases). CDR3 length: 14 residues. V was trimmed by 4 bases and J by 3 bases, leaving 13 bases between them. Germline V gene lookup returns CDR1 SGHAT and CDR2 FQNNGV. The CDR3 nucleotides are TGTGCCAGCAGCTCGCTAGAGGGGGACTACGAGCAGTACTTC. Translated: CASSSLEGDYEQYF.

This sequence joins TRBV19 and TRBJ1-1; D remains unclear. Germline CDR1 reads LNHDA; CDR2 reads SQIVND (reference sequence). V was shortened by 3 bases and J by 1 base, with 6 bases between the two germline ends. This CDR3 has 13 amino acids. The CDR3 spells CASSMRRNTEAFF. The CDR3 DNA follows: TGTGCCAGTAGTATGAGGAGGAACACTGAAGCTTTCTTT.

This clonotype was seen a few times. The chain employs TRBV7-2 and TRBJ2-1; tentative D call: TRBD1 (6 bases). V was shortened by 1 base and J by 4 bases, with 23 bases between the two germline ends. Germline V gene data show CDR1 as SGHTA and CDR2 as FQGNSA. The CDR3 has 19 amino acids. The CDR3, as DNA: TGTGCCAGCAGCTTAGTACCGTACGTTAGGGGACAACTTTACAATGAGCAGTTCTTC. Its translation is CASSLVPYVRGQLYNEQFF.

This clonotype was found many times. This chain links TRBV25-1 with TRBJ2-7; 10 nucleotides agree with TRBD1. Trimming removed 6 bases from V and 2 bases from J; junction bases left unmatched: 4. Germline V gene lookup returns CDR1 MGHDK and CDR2 SYGVNS. This CDR3 is built from 14 residues. CDR3 bases: TGTGCCAGCAGCACCGGGACAGGGGCCTACGAGCAGTACTTC. Encoded protein: CASSTGTGAYEQYF.

This clonotype was counted many times. The chain employs TRBV7-6 and TRBJ2-1, with 12 bases lining up with TRBD2. The CDR3 is 17 residues long. V shed 5 bases, J shed 1 base, and the junction held 6 bases outside the gene matches. The germline gives CDR1 SGHVS, CDR2 FNYEAQ. The CDR3 protein is CASSPRTSGVSYNEQFF. In nucleotides, the CDR3 is TGTGCCAGCAGCCCTCGGACTAGCGGGGTGTCCTACAATGAGCAGTTCTTC.

This clonotype has only a few counts. The chain joins TRBV7-9 to TRBJ1-1; tentative D call: TRBD1 (5 bases). In germline, CDR1 is SEHNR, CDR2 FQNEAQ (reference sequence). The V end lost 5 bases, the J end lost 0 bases, and 16 bases lay between the germline ends. The CDR3 covers 16 residues. The chain's CDR3 is CASSPLKWGMNTEAFF. The CDR3 nucleotides read TGTGCCAGCAGCCCCTTAAAATGGGGGATGAACACTGAAGCTTTCTTT.

In this sample, this clonotype turned up a few times. The chain employs TRBV14 and TRBJ2-5; TRBD1 matches 9 bases. The CDR3 loop spans 14 amino acids. Germline V lookup: CDR1 SGHDN, CDR2 FVKESK. V lost 4 bases and J lost 5; bases outside the gene matches: 5. The CDR3 spells CASSRNRGQETQYF. CDR3 in DNA: TGTGCCAGCAGCCGAAACAGGGGGCAGGAGACCCAGTACTTC.

This clonotype was seen more than once but under ten times. The chain couples TRBV27 to TRBJ2-7; D uncertain. CDR1 and CDR2 from the germline V gene are MNHEY and SMNVEV (reference sequence). Deletions cut 7 bases from V and 4 bases from J, with 17 bases between. The length of the CDR3 is 14 residues. The CDR3 sequence is CASIAQPGGYEQYF. The CDR3 DNA is TGTGCCAGCATCGCTCAGCCGGGTGGGTACGAGCAGTACTTC.

The chain has TRBV18 and TRBJ1-6; D uncertain. Germline V lookup: CDR1 KGHSH, CDR2 LQKENI. V lost 6 bases to trimming and J lost 0 bases, with 6 bases between them. The CDR3 sequence is 14 residues long. This CDR3 is CASSESSYNSPLHF. CDR3 bases: TGTGCCAGCTCCGAGAGCTCCTATAATTCACCCCTCCACTTT.

This clonotype was observed a handful of times. The J gene is TRBJ2-7, the V gene TRBV6-2 or TRBV6-3; 9 nucleotides agree with TRBD2. This CDR3 region has 14 residues. Germline loops: CDR1 MNHEY, CDR2 SVGEGT. The junction had 4 bases not matched to a gene; V was cut back by 4 bases and J by 3 bases. This CDR3 is CASSSSGRYYEQYF. CDR3 nucleotide sequence: TGTGCCAGCAGTTCCAGCGGGAGGTACTACGAGCAGTACTTC.

The V call is TRBV19, the J call TRBJ2-7, with D unclear. CDR3 length equals 16 residues. Deletions cut 4 bases from V and 4 bases from J, with 20 bases between. Per the germline V gene, CDR1 is LNHDA and CDR2 is SQIVND (reference sequence). CDR3 coding DNA: TGTGCCAGTAGTACCATGACCCAAGTGAAGGTGTACGAGCAGTACTTC. Protein sequence: CASSTMTQVKVYEQYF. The variable domain in full, with the rest retrieved from reference TRBV19 and TRBJ2-7, is DGGITQSPKYLFRKEGQNVTLSCEQNLNHDAMYWYRQDPGQGLRLIYYSQIVNDFQKGDIAEGYSVSREKKESFPLTVTSAQKNPTAFYLCASSTMTQVKVYEQYFGPGTRLTVT.

V is TRBV27 and J is TRBJ2-7; D unresolved. Deletions cut 2 bases from V and 0 bases from J, with 11 bases between. The V gene's germline CDR1 is MNHEY and CDR2 SMNVEV (reference sequence). CDR3 length equals 15 residues. CDR3 amino acids: CASSLVGSSSYEQYF. The CDR3 DNA follows: TGTGCCAGCAGTTTAGTAGGCTCGTCCTCCTACGAGCAGTACTTC.

This sequence joins TRBV12-3 or TRBV12-4 and TRBJ2-1, with D perhaps matching TRBD1 or TRBD2 (5 bases each). V shed 4 bases and J shed 4 bases, with 20 bases lying between them. The CDR3 spans 17 residues. CDR3 nucleotide sequence: TGTGCCAGCAGTTCCTACCCTCAAGGGGCGGGTTACAATGAGCAGTTCTTC. Its protein product is CASSSYPQGAGYNEQFF.

This clonotype was detected ten times or more. The chain recombines TRBV5-1 with TRBJ2-7; 10 bases fit TRBD1. Unmatched junction bases numbered 10, after V lost 2 bases and J lost 5 bases. CDR3 length equals 16 residues. Germline values: CDR1 SGHRS, CDR2 YFSETQ. Here the CDR3 DNA reads TGCGCCAGCAGCTTCTCACCCCCGGGACAGGGGAACGAGCAGTACTTC. Translation: CASSFSPPGQGNEQYF.

V is TRBV4-1 and J is TRBJ1-2, with D unclear. Trimming removed 1 base at V and 2 bases at J, with 8 bases between. CDR1 and CDR2 from the germline V gene are MGHRA and YSYEKL. The CDR3 totals 14 residues. The CDR3 DNA sequence: TGCGCCAGCAGCCAAGCGGGCGGGAACTATGGCTACACCTTC. Protein product: CASSQAGGNYGYTF.